This TCR beta chain was documented in a study of blood T cell repertoires in COVID-19. For the study at large: The origin of the acute and convalescent COVID-19 samples was the United States, Italy and Spain. PBMCs, B-cell-depleted T cells, or T cells were the source of the cDNA or gDNA that made up the material.

In the authors' methods: Amplification with reference gene primers provided the estimates of nucleated cell counts. Libraries were prepared by immunoSEQ multiplex PCR; TCRdb keeps only in-frame clonotypes and omits some of them. From that table come the V and J calls and clone size; the DNA was used to work out D and trimming. The sample yields approximately 150,000 clones, around 82% seen once. The sequencing sample was made of peripheral blood. This TCR derives from a human donor with acute or convalescent COVID-19. The donor label of this sample is uncertain.

The CDR3 nucleotides read TGTGCCTGGAGTTCCTCAGGGGGCAATCAGCCCCAGCATTTT. Amino acid sequence: CAWSSSGGNQPQHF. This sequence joins TRBV30 and TRBJ1-5, with a possible D match to TRBD1 (6 bases). CDR1 GTSNPN and CDR2 SVGIG come from the germline V gene (reference sequence). The CDR3 sequence is 14 residues long. The V gene lost 2 bases and the J gene lost 2 bases, with 10 bases spanning the gap.